This entry features one T cell receptor beta chain sequence. Using a J-beta primer mix together with a sample-barcoded 5' primer, a second PCR was run for about 6 to 11 cycles. Each CDR3 protein is one row after TCRdb ran MiXCR on the 5' RACE reads. The sample carries 600,000 to 800,000 distinct CDR3 sequences, around 21% recorded once. These data belong to a study of blood T cells in healthy people across ages. Extractions gave at least 5 micrograms of total RNA per sample. Trimming at V came to 1 base and at J to 9 bases, leaving 10 bases not matched to a gene. The length of the CDR3 is 15 residues. Germline loops: CDR1 DFQATT, CDR2 SNEGSKA (reference sequence).

The sequenced sample was blood. The sequence derives from a man between 65 and 80 years old in good health. This chain joins TRBV20-1 and TRBJ2-1, with 9 nucleotides matching TRBD1. CDR3 in DNA: TGCAGTGCTAGAGCCGGGACAGGGATTTGGGTTGAGCAGTTCTTC. It specifies CSARAGTGIWVEQFF.